The TCR beta chain described here comes from a study of blood T cell repertoires in COVID-19. This clone was seen only a few times. The data were produced by immunoSEQ multiplex PCR, yet TCRdb's version contains in-frame clones alone and is incomplete. The sample lists approximately 230,000 clones; about 90% were seen once. Researchers sorted participants into cohorts using their self-reported clinical history. This CDR3 comprises 16 residues. The chain couples TRBV21-1 to TRBJ2-7; the DNA was not compared with TRBD2, the D call given in the table. TRBV21-1 is recorded as a pseudogene. Specimen: PBMCs or T cells enriched from blood (not recorded which). The clonotype was recovered from a woman in her 30s with acute COVID-19. The CDR3 region is CASSKAGLAGFYEQYF. The CDR3 bases are TGTGCCAGCAGCAAAGCGGGACTAGCGGGATTCTACGAGCAGTACTTC.